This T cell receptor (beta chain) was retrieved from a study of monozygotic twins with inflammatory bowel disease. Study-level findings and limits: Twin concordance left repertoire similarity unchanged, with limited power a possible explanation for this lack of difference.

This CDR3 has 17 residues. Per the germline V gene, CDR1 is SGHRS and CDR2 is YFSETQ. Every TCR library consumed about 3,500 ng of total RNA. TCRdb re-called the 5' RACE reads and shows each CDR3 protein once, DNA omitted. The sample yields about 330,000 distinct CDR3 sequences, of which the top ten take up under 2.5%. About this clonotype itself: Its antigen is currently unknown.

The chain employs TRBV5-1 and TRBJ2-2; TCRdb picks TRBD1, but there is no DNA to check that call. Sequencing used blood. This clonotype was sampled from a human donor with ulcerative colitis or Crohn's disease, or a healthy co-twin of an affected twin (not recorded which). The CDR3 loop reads CASSFAGQGFGTGELFF. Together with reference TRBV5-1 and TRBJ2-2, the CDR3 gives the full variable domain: KAGVTQTPRYLIKTRGQQVTLSCSPISGHRSVSWYQQTPGQGLQFLFEYFSETQRNKGNFPGRFSGRQFSNSRSEMNVSTLELGDSALYLCASSFAGQGFGTGELFFGEGSRLTVL.